Below, one T cell receptor beta chain is given with its context. Donors counted as nominally healthy when sampled, yet unrecorded immune exposures were likely. The data stem from a study of cytomegalovirus exposure and HLA in healthy donors. Use of 60 Vbeta and 13 Jbeta primers characterized the PCR. The data were produced by immunoSEQ multiplex PCR, yet TCRdb's version contains in-frame clones alone and is incomplete. The data contain hundreds of thousands of clones, around nine tenths of them singletons. The ends lost 10 bases at V and 6 bases at J; junction bases unmatched: 7. This CDR3 region has 13 residues. CDR1 is LNHDA and CDR2 is SQIVND in the germline V gene (reference sequence).

The chain uses TRBV19 and TRBJ2-3; TRBD2 matches at 10 bases. Source material: PBMCs. The receptor was derived from a woman aged 18-29 years in good health and CMV-seronegative. CDR3 sequence (DNA): TGTGCCACGGGACTAGCGTCAGGGGATACGCAGTATTTT. This gives the protein CATGLASGDTQYF.